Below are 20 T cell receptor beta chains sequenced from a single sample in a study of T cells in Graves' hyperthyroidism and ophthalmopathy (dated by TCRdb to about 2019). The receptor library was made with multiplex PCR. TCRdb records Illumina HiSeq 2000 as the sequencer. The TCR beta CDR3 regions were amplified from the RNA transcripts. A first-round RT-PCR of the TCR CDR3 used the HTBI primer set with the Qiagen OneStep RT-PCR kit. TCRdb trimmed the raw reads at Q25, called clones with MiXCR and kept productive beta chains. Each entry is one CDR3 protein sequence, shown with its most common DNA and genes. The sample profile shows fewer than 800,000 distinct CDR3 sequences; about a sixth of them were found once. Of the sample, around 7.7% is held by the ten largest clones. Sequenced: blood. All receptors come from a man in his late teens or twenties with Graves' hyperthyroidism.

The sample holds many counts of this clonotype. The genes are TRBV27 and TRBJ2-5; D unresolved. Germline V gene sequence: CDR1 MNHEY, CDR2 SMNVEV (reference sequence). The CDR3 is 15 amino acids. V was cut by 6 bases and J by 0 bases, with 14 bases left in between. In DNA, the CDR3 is TGTGCCAGCAGCCGGTCGGGCAGGTACCAAGAGACCCAGTACTTC. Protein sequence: CASSRSGRYQETQYF.

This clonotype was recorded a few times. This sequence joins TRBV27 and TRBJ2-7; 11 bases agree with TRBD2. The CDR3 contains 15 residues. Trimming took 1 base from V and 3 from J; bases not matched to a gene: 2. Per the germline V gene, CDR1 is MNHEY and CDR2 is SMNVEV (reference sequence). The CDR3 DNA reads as TGTGCCAGCAGTTTATTAGCGGGAGGGAACTACGAGCAGTACTTC. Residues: CASSLLAGGNYEQYF.

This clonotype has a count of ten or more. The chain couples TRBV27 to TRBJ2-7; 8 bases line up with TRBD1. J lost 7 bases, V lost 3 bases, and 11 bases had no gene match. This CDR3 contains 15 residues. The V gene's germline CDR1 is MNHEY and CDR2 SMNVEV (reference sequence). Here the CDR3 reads CASSFLSRGPWEQYF. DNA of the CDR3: TGTGCCAGCAGTTTCCTATCCAGGGGGCCGTGGGAGCAGTACTTC.

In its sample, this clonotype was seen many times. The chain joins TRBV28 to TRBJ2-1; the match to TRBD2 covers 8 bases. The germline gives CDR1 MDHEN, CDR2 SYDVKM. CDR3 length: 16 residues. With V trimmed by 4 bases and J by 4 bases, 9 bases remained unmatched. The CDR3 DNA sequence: TGTGCCAGCAGTTCACTTTCCGGGACTAGTTACAATGAGCAGTTCTTC. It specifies CASSSLSGTSYNEQFF.

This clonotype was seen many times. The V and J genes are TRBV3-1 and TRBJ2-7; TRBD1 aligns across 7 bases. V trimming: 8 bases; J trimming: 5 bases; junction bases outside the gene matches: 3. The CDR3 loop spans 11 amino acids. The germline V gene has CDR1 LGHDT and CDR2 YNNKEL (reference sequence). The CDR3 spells CASSQGHEQYF. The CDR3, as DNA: TGTGCCAGCTCACAGGGGCACGAGCAGTACTTC.

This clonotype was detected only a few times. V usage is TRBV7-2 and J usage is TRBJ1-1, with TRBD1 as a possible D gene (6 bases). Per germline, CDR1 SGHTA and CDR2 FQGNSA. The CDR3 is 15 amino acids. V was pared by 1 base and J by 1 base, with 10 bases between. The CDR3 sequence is CASSLVHRENTEAFF. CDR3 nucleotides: TGTGCCAGCAGCTTAGTTCACAGGGAGAACACTGAAGCTTTCTTT.

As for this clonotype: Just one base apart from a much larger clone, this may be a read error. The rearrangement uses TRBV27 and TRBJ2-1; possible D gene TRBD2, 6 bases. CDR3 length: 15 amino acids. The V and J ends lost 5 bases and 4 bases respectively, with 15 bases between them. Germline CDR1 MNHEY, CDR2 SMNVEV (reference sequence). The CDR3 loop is CASSPLASPYNEQFF. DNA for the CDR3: TGTGCCAGCAGTCCTCTAGCGAGCCCTTACAATGAGCAGTTCTTC.

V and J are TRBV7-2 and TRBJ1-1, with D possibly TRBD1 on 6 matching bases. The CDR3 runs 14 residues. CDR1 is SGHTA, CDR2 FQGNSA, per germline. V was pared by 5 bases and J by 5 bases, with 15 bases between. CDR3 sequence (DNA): TGTGCCAGCAGCGCCCGCCCCAGGGGAACTGAAGCTTTCTTT. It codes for CASSARPRGTEAFF.

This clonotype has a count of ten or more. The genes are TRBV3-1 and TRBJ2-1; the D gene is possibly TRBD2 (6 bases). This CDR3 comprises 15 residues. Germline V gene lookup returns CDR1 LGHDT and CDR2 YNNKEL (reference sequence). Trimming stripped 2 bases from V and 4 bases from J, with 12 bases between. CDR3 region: CASSQRRGGYNEQFF. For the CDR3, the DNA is TGTGCCAGCAGCCAAAGGAGGGGCGGTTACAATGAGCAGTTCTTC.

The CDR3 bases are TGTGCCAGCAGCTTAGCATACGGTTACAATGAGCAGTTCTTC. Its translation: CASSLAYGYNEQFF. The chain employs TRBV13 and TRBJ2-1; D unclear. Germline V gene sequence: CDR1 PRHDT, CDR2 FYEKMQ (reference sequence). Trimming stripped 1 base from V and 4 bases from J, with 8 bases between. CDR3 size: 14 residues.

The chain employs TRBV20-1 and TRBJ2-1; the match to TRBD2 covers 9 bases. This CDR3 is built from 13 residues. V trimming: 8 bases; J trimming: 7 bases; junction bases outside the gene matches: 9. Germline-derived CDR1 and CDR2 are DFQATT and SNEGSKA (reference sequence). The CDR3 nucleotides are TGCAGTCAGAGGGCGGGAGGGCCGAATGAGCAGTTCTTC. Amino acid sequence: CSQRAGGPNEQFF.

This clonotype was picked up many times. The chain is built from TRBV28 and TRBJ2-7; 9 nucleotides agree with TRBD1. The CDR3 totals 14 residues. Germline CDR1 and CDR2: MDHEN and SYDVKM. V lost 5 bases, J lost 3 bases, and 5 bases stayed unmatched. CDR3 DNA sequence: TGTGCCAGCAGTCCTCGGGACAGGGACTACGAGCAGTACTTC. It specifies CASSPRDRDYEQYF.

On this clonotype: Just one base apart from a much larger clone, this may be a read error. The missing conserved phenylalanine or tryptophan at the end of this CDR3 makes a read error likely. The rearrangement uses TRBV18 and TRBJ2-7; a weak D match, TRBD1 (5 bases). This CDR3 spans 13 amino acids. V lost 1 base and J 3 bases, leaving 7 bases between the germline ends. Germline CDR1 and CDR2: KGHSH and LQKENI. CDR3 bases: TGTGCCAGCTCACCACAGACAGACTACGAGCAGTACCTC. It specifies CASSPQTDYEQYL.

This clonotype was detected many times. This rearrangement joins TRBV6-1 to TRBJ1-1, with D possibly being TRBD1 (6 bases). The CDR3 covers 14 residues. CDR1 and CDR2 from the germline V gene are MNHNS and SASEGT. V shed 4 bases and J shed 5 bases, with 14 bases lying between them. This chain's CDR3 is CASSGTWRGTEAFF. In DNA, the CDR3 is TGTGCCAGCAGTGGGACCTGGAGGGGGACTGAAGCTTTCTTT.

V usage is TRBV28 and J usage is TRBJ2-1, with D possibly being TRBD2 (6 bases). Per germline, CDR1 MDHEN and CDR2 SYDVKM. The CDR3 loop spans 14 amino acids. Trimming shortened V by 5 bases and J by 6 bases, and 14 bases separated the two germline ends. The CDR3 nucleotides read TGTGCCAGCAGTGCCGACATCGGGGGCAATGAGCAGTTCTTC. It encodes CASSADIGGNEQFF.

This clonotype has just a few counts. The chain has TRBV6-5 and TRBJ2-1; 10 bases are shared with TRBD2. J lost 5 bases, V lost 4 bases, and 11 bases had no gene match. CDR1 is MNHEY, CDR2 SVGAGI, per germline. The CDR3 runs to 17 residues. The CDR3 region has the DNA TGTGCCAGCAGTTCCTCTAGCGGGAGCGAGCGCCACAATGAGCAGTTCTTC. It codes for CASSSSSGSERHNEQFF.

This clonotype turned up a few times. The DNA of the CDR3 is TGTGCCAGCAGCATCAGGGGGCGCACCGGGGAGCTGTTTTTT. It codes for CASSIRGRTGELFF. J is TRBJ2-2 and V is TRBV7-8; 8 nucleotides agree with TRBD1. There are 14 residues in the CDR3. V gave up 5 bases and J gave up 4 bases; unmatched junction bases: 3. Per germline, CDR1 SGHVS and CDR2 FQNEAQ.

In nucleotides, the CDR3 is TGTGCCAGCTCCCTGACGTTCTCAACCTCTGGCTACACCTTC. Translated: CASSLTFSTSGYTF. This chain uses TRBV18 with TRBJ1-2, with D hard to call. The CDR3 has 14 residues. The ends were cut back, 6 bases at V and 7 bases at J, with 18 bases in the middle. The germline V gene encodes CDR1 KGHSH and CDR2 LQKENI.

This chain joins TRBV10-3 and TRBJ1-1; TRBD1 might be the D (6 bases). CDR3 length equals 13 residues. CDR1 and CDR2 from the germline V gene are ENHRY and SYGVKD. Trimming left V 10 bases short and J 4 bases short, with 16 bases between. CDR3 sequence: CATHFTGSTEAFF. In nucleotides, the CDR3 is TGTGCCACCCACTTCACAGGGAGCACTGAAGCTTTCTTT.

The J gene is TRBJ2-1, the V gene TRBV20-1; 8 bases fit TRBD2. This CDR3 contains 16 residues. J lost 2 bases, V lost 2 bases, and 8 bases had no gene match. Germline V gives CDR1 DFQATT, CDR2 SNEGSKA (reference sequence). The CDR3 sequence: CSARLASGRTYNEQFF. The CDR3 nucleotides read TGCAGTGCTAGACTCGCTAGCGGGCGTACCTACAATGAGCAGTTCTTC.